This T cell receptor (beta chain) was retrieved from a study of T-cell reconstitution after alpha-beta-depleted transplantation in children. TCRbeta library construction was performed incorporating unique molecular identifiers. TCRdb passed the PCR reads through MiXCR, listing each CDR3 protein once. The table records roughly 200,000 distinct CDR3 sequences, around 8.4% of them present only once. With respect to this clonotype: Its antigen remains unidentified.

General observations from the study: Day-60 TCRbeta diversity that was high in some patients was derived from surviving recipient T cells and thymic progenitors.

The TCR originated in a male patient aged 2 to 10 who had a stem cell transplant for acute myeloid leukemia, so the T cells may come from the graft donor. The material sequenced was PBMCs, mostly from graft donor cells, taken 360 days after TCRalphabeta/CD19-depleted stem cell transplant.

This CDR3 is CATSGQGDNEQFF. The CDR3 DNA reads as TGTGCCACCAGTGGCCAGGGGGACAATGAGCAGTTCTTC. The gene calls are TRBV24-1 and TRBJ2-1; TRBD1 matches at 7 bases. Germline V gives CDR1 KGHDR, CDR2 SFDVKD. The CDR3 is made up of 13 amino acids. V was pared by 5 bases and J by 5 bases, with 2 bases of the junction left unmatched.